The next 25 T cell receptor beta chains were all read from a single sample in a study of cytomegalovirus exposure and HLA in healthy donors. The PCR was carried out with 60 Vbeta primers and 13 Jbeta primers. The repertoire was sequenced with immunoSEQ multiplex PCR; TCRdb's copy has only in-frame clones and lacks some. The sample contains under 95,000 clones, 60% to 85% of which appear only once. Sequences were obtained from PBMCs. The origin of the receptors is a boy under 18 in good health and CMV-seronegative.

V gene TRBV30 combines with J gene TRBJ1-2, with a weak D call TRBD1 (6 bases). The V end was cut by 3 bases, the J end by 6 bases, with 23 bases between. The CDR3 runs 16 residues. Germline V gene sequence: CDR1 GTSNPN, CDR2 SVGIG (reference sequence). The CDR3 DNA follows: TGTGCCTGGAGGGGGAGGGGGTTGAGTTGGGGGAATGGCTACACCTTC. Amino acids: CAWRGRGLSWGNGYTF.

The chain is built from TRBV5-1 and TRBJ1-2, with 8 bases fitting TRBD1. J gave up 0 bases and V 2 bases, and 3 bases lay outside the gene matches. This CDR3 region has 15 residues. Germline V gives CDR1 SGHRS, CDR2 YFSETQ. The chain's CDR3 is CASSFGTGANYGYTF. DNA of the CDR3: TGCGCCAGCAGCTTCGGGACAGGCGCTAACTATGGCTACACCTTC.

The V call is TRBV28, the J call TRBJ1-4; D is perhaps TRBD1 (5 bases). The CDR3 is 15 amino acids. Germline loops: CDR1 MDHEN, CDR2 SYDVKM. V lost 4 bases and J lost 2, with 11 bases in between. The CDR3 region has the DNA TGTGCCAGCAGTTCACGGGGGGTGACTAATGAAAAACTGTTTTTT. Its protein product is CASSSRGVTNEKLFF.

The rearrangement uses TRBV4-3 and TRBJ2-2; TRBD2 matches 9 bases. Per the germline V gene, CDR1 is LGHNA and CDR2 is YSLEER. J gave up 3 bases and V 4 bases, and 6 bases lay outside the gene matches. CDR3 length: 16 residues. Here the CDR3 DNA reads TGCGCCAGCAGCCCCAGTAGGACTAGCGACACCGGGGAGCTGTTTTTT. Translated: CASSPSRTSDTGELFF.

This chain uses TRBV5-1 with TRBJ1-1, with D possibly being TRBD1 (5 bases). The V and J ends lost 4 bases and 5 bases respectively, with 12 bases between them. The CDR3 sequence is 13 residues long. CDR1 is SGHRS and CDR2 is YFSETQ in the germline V gene. CDR3 sequence: CASSLGGGTEAFF. CDR3 DNA sequence: TGCGCCAGCAGCCTGGGGGGGGGAACTGAAGCTTTCTTT.

Here the CDR3 DNA reads TGTGCCAGCAGCGTAGGGCAAGGGGTCTATGGCTACACCTTC. This gives the protein CASSVGQGVYGYTF. The chain employs TRBV9 and TRBJ1-2; possibly TRBD1 for D (5 bases). The CDR3 contains 14 residues. Between the trimmed V and J ends, which lost 0 bases and 4 bases, there was a span of 10 bases. The germline V gene has CDR1 SGDLS and CDR2 YYNGEE.

This clone was seen only once. This chain links TRBV27 with TRBJ1-5; no definite D call. The germline gives CDR1 MNHEY, CDR2 SMNVEV (reference sequence). The CDR3 has 14 amino acids. V was clipped by 4 bases and J by 0 bases, with 7 bases between them. CDR3 sequence reads: CASSSQNSNQPQHF. The CDR3 region has the DNA TGTGCCAGCAGTTCCCAAAATAGCAATCAGCCCCAGCATTTT.

The gene calls are TRBV29-1 and TRBJ1-4; possible D gene TRBD1, 5 bases. V lost 7 bases, J lost 0 bases, and 15 bases lay in between. This CDR3 comprises 15 residues. From germline, CDR1 is SQVTM and CDR2 ANQGSEA. Here the CDR3 DNA reads TGCAGCGCTCGTCTAGGGGCTGCAACTAATGAAAAACTGTTTTTT. Protein product: CSARLGAATNEKLFF.

The chain is built from TRBV5-4 and TRBJ2-7, with D perhaps matching TRBD2 (6 bases). Trimming left V 4 bases short and J 1 base short, with 12 bases between. Germline values: CDR1 SGHNT, CDR2 YYREEE (reference sequence). There are 14 residues in the CDR3. CDR3 coding DNA: TGTGCCAGCAGCCATCATGGGACTTCCTACGAGCAGTACTTC. Its protein product is CASSHHGTSYEQYF.

The V gene is TRBV7-2, the J gene TRBJ2-5, with TRBD2 identical over 9 bases. With V trimmed by 3 bases and J by 6 bases, 8 bases remained unmatched. The CDR3 spans 15 residues. CDR1 and CDR2 from the germline V gene are SGHTA and FQGNSA. CDR3 loop: CASSLGTSWQQTQYF. In DNA form, the CDR3 reads TGTGCCAGCAGCTTGGGGACTAGCTGGCAACAGACCCAGTACTTC.

V and J are TRBV5-1 and TRBJ1-6; no clear D gene. Germline V CDR1 and CDR2: SGHRS, YFSETQ. The CDR3 has 12 amino acids. The V end was cut by 0 bases, the J end by 13 bases, with 8 bases between. CDR3 bases: TGCGCCAGCAGCTTGGAGGGAGCCCCCCTCCACTTT. Translation: CASSLEGAPLHF.

J is TRBJ2-7 and V is TRBV29-1, with 9 bases lining up with TRBD2. The CDR3 covers 13 residues. With 4 bases clipped from V and 6 bases from J, the junction kept 7 bases outside the gene matches. Germline V CDR1 and CDR2: SQVTM, ANQGSEA. CDR3 nucleotides: TGCAGCGTTGGGTCTAGCGGGAATGCCGAGCAGTACTTC. It specifies CSVGSSGNAEQYF.

This clone was counted only a few times. The chain combines TRBV7-9 with TRBJ1-3; possible D gene TRBD1, 6 bases. Deletions cut 4 bases from V and 3 bases from J, with 13 bases between. The CDR3 has 15 residues. Germline V gene lookup returns CDR1 SEHNR and CDR2 FQNEAQ (reference sequence). The CDR3 DNA reads as TGTGCCAGCAGCTCATACAGGGAGATTGGAAACACCATATATTTT. It translates to CASSSYREIGNTIYF. The entire variable domain, with the rest obtained from reference TRBV7-9 and TRBJ1-3, is as follows: DTGVSQNPRHKITKRGQNVTFRCDPISEHNRLYWYRQTLGQGPEFLTYFQNEAQLEKSRLLSDRFSAERPKGSFSTLEIQRTEQGDSAMYLCASSSYREIGNTIYFGEGSWLTVV.

The J gene is TRBJ2-1, the V gene TRBV29-1; 8 bases are a match to TRBD2. Germline V gene data show CDR1 as SQVTM and CDR2 as ANQGSEA. The V gene end was trimmed by 4 bases and the J gene end by 3 bases; junction bases not matched to a gene: 5. CDR3 size: 14 residues. CDR3 loop: CSVVSSGGYNEQFF. In nucleotides, the CDR3 is TGCAGCGTTGTTTCGAGCGGGGGCTACAATGAGCAGTTCTTC.

The V gene is TRBV2, the J gene TRBJ2-3, with unresolved D. There are 12 residues in the CDR3. The germline CDR1 and CDR2 sequences are SNHLY and FYNNEI. The ends were cut back, 5 bases at V and 6 bases at J, with 9 bases in the middle. The CDR3 here is CASSLSTDTQYF. The CDR3 region has the DNA TGTGCCAGCAGTCTATCGACTGATACGCAGTATTTT.

This chain connects TRBV7-2 to TRBJ2-7, with D uncertain. The CDR3 has 16 residues. The V and J ends lost 5 bases and 0 bases respectively, with 17 bases between them. From germline, CDR1 is SGHTA and CDR2 FQGNSA. The chain's CDR3 is CASSPLAHSSSYEQYF. For the CDR3, the DNA is TGTGCCAGCAGCCCCCTGGCACACTCTAGCTCCTACGAGCAGTACTTC.

In nucleotides, the CDR3 is TGTGCCAGCAGTGACTCCTTTAAGAGGGACACCATGAACACTGAAGCTTTCTTT. Translated: CASSDSFKRDTMNTEAFF. V is TRBV6-4 and J is TRBJ1-1; tentative D call: TRBD1 (6 bases). The germline V and J ends were trimmed by 0 bases and 0 bases, with 17 bases remaining between them. The CDR3 runs 18 residues. CDR1 is MRHNA and CDR2 is SNTAGT in the germline V gene.

This chain joins TRBV5-4 and TRBJ1-1; the D gene is possibly TRBD1 (6 bases). Between the trimmed V and J ends, which lost 5 bases and 8 bases, there was a span of 10 bases. The CDR3 has 11 amino acids. CDR1 and CDR2 from the germline V gene are SGHNT and YYREEE (reference sequence). CDR3 residues: CASRQDREAFF. For the CDR3, the DNA is TGTGCCAGCAGACAAGACAGGGAAGCTTTCTTT.

CDR3 region: CASSPSGQTYEQYF. In DNA form, the CDR3 reads TGTGCCAGCAGCCCGAGCGGGCAGACCTACGAGCAGTACTTC. This chain joins TRBV7-9 and TRBJ2-7; a weak D match, TRBD2 (6 bases). There are 14 residues in the CDR3. V gave up 5 bases and J gave up 2 bases, with 13 bases separating them. Germline values: CDR1 SEHNR, CDR2 FQNEAQ (reference sequence).

The CDR3 DNA is TGTGCCAGCGGACCCGGACAGGCAAATCAGCCCCAGCATTTT. Its protein product is CASGPGQANQPQHF. The chain uses TRBV7-9 and TRBJ1-5, with 7 bases identical to TRBD1. The J segment lost 4 bases and the V segment lost 8 bases, leaving 8 bases of the junction unmatched. There are 14 residues in the CDR3. The germline V gene encodes CDR1 SEHNR and CDR2 FQNEAQ (reference sequence).

This clone has just a few counts. The chain couples TRBV5-1 to TRBJ2-7; 10 bases are shared with TRBD2. This CDR3 is 14 amino acids long. Trimming cost V 4 bases and J 2 bases; bases outside gene matches: 3. The germline gives CDR1 SGHRS, CDR2 YFSETQ. This chain's CDR3 is CASSTTSGAYEQYF. CDR3 bases: TGCGCCAGCAGCACAACTAGCGGGGCCTACGAGCAGTACTTC.

The genes are TRBV4-1 and TRBJ2-6; D perhaps matches TRBD2 (7 bases). V dropped 1 base and J dropped 1 base, with 11 bases sitting between them. The CDR3 has 17 amino acids. Germline V gene sequence: CDR1 MGHRA, CDR2 YSYEKL. CDR3 DNA: TGCGCCAGCAGCCAAGGGCGGGGGCTGTCTGGGGCCAACGTCCTGACTTTC. Protein sequence: CASSQGRGLSGANVLTF.

The chain is built from TRBV4-3 and TRBJ2-1; 7 nucleotides align to TRBD2. This CDR3 region has 16 residues. Germline V gene lookup returns CDR1 LGHNA and CDR2 YSLEER. V trimming: 1 base; J trimming: 1 base; junction bases outside the gene matches: 4. The CDR3 nucleotides are TGCGCCAGCAGCCAAGGGGTGGGAGGGTCCTACAATGAGCAGTTCTTC. This codes for CASSQGVGGSYNEQFF.

The chain couples TRBV6-5 to TRBJ1-6; D call uncertain. The CDR3 covers 13 residues. V shed 0 bases and J shed 10 bases, with 7 bases lying between them. The V gene's germline CDR1 is MNHEY and CDR2 SVGAGI. The CDR3 DNA is TGTGCCAGCAGTTACTCGTCCCGGTCACCCCTCCACTTT. As protein: CASSYSSRSPLHF.

This sequence joins TRBV29-1 and TRBJ1-1; perhaps TRBD1 as D (5 bases). The germline CDR1 and CDR2 sequences are SQVTM and ANQGSEA. V was cut by 5 bases and J by 5 bases, with 21 bases left in between. This CDR3 has 15 amino acids. CDR3 coding DNA: TGCAGCGTTCCTCCTCGATTGGGGCCGGAGACTGAAGCTTTCTTT. This translates into CSVPPRLGPETEAFF.